This T cell receptor (beta chain) was identified in a study of cytomegalovirus exposure and HLA in healthy donors. Study results and limitations: In terms of immune exposure information, only CMV serostatus was available.

This clone came up once. Its antigen is unidentified. V dropped 4 bases and J dropped 4 bases, with 17 bases sitting between them. Per the germline V gene, CDR1 is MNHEY and CDR2 is SVGAGI. The CDR3 spans 16 residues. PCR primers comprised 60 Vbeta and 13 Jbeta primers. TCRdb keeps only in-frame clones here, not all; method: immunoSEQ multiplex PCR. The table includes approximately 89,000 clones, about four fifths detected once. The specimen was PBMCs. This TCR derives from a human donor in good health. This sequence joins TRBV6-5 and TRBJ1-3; a possible D gene is TRBD1 (5 bases). As DNA, the CDR3 is TGTGCCAGCAGTTCCCCTAGGAGGGGCAAAGGAAACACCATATATTTT. This encodes CASSSPRRGKGNTIYF.